This T cell receptor (beta chain) was identified in a study of blood T cell repertoires in COVID-19 (dated by TCRdb to 2020 to 2022). For the study in its entirety: Samples covering the acute and convalescent phases of COVID-19 were provided by collaborators in the United States, Italy and Spain. The prospective study material was composed of cDNA or gDNA derived from T cells, B-cell-depleted T cells, or PBMCs. Subjects who had been exposed to COVID-19, were actively infected with it, or had recovered from it provided the deeply sampled blood TCRbeta repertoires that made up the dataset. The repertoires were released in a freely available public database meant as a resource for research on the immune response to SARS-CoV-2. The samples were drawn from two sources: the first 160 participants of the ongoing ImmuneRACE study, and 1,254 subjects contributed by 6 global collaborators. A de-identified subject ID, COVID-19 status, age in years and sex were almost always included in the sample metadata. HLA class I and class II types, where available, came from metadata supplied by the sample provider rather than from assay-based typing. General study outcomes and caveats: How much clinical and demographic metadata was included differed by source and by participant, and the metadata was provided uncurated.

About this clone: Its specific antigen is unknown. No much larger clone exists at a distance of one base, and base qualities are not known.

The immunoSEQ Assay, a bias-controlled multiplex PCR, was used to amplify TCRbeta CDR3 regions from genomic DNA. Under the source paper's analysis protocol: The number of nucleated cells in each sample was estimated from the amplification of reference gene primers within the assay. Sequence reads were collapsed and filtered to measure the absolute abundance of every unique TCRbeta CDR3 rearrangement. Productive Simpson clonality was computed per sample as the square root of Simpson's diversity index over productive rearrangements. TCRdb mirrors the immuneACCESS table, restricted to in-frame sequences. Some clones are absent from its copies; in checked studies, under half trace to an unresolved V gene, and the reason for the others is unknown. That table supplies the V and J calls and clone size; D and trimming were determined from the DNA. The sample table holds 55,000 to 85,000 clones, of which about nine tenths were seen once. Clones ranked in the top ten supply 9.5% to 13% of the sample.

V ends up 7 bases short and J 1 base short, with an unmatched junction base count of 6. From its cysteine to its phenylalanine, the CDR3 spans 14 amino acids. The DNA shown is the 42-base CDR3, in frame from base 1. Taken from the germline V gene, the CDR1 and CDR2 loops are ENHRY and SYGVKD. Each collaborating institution followed its own protocols to collect whole blood in K2EDTA tubes. Collaborator samples were shipped for TCRbeta analysis as frozen whole blood, isolated PBMCs, or DNA extracted from either sample type. The chain couples TRBV10-3 to TRBJ1-2, with 7 bases in between that match TRBD1. The TCR comes from a woman younger than 30 with acute or convalescent COVID-19. The source material was peripheral blood. The CDR3 protein is CAITRDSNNYGYTF. The nucleotide sequence reads TGTGCCATCACCAGGGACAGCAATAACTATGGCTACACCTTC.